This TCR beta chain was found in a study of blood T cell repertoires in COVID-19. The CDR3 has 18 residues. V trimming: 1 base; J trimming: 5 bases; junction bases outside the gene matches: 12. The V gene's germline CDR1 is SGHVS and CDR2 FQNEAQ. Using immunoSEQ multiplex PCR, the repertoire was profiled, and TCRdb retains in-frame clones only, with some absent. The sample lists 200,000 to 300,000 clones; around nine tenths were seen once. The rearrangement uses TRBV7-8 and TRBJ2-5; the match to TRBD2 covers 11 bases. The specimen sequenced was peripheral blood. This receptor was identified in a man younger than 45 with active or convalescent COVID-19. CDR3 sequence reads: CASSLGVRSSGGAETQYF. DNA for the CDR3: TGTGCCAGCAGCTTAGGGGTTCGGAGTAGCGGGGGGGCGGAGACCCAGTACTTC.